This record covers a single TCR beta chain. These data originate in a study of human T cells and chemical hapten exposure. Study-wide context: Diagnoses of alopecia areata, totalis or universalis occurred in mostly female patients.

TCRdb re-derived calls from the RACE reads in MiXCR, one entry per CDR3 protein. The sample includes 240,000 or so distinct CDR3 sequences, about 9% of them seen just once. The time point is: pre-sensitization, week 0. The treatment was: therapeutic diphenylcyclopropenone sensitization with weekly scalp DPC. The ends were cut back, 2 bases at V and 1 base at J, with 17 bases in the middle. The germline V gene has CDR1 MNHEY and CDR2 SVGAGI. The CDR3 is made up of 17 amino acids. Sample: whole blood, taken in connection with sensitization to the hapten diphenylcyclopropenone (DPC). J is TRBJ1-1 and V is TRBV6-5, with a tentative D call TRBD1 (5 bases). The TCR was taken from a woman between 40 and 55 years old with alopecia areata. Some clones in this sample may be carry-over from other donors' samples. The CDR3 is CASSYLFFRQTNTEAFF. For the CDR3, the DNA is TGTGCCAGCAGTTACCTCTTTTTTAGACAGACGAACACTGAAGCTTTCTTT.